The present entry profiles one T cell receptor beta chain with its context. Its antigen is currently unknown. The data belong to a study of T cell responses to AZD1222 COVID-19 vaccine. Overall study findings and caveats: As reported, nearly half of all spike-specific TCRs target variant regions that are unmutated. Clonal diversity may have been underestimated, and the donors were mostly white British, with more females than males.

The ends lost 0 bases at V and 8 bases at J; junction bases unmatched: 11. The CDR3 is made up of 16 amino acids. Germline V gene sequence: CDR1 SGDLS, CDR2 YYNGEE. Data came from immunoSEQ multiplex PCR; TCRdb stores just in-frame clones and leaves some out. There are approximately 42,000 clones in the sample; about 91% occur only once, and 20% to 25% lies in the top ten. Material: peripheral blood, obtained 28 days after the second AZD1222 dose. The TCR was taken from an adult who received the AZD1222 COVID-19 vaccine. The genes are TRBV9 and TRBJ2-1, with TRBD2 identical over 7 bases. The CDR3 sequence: CASSVAASGAYDEQFF. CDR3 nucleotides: TGTGCCAGCAGCGTAGCCGCTAGCGGAGCTTACGATGAGCAGTTCTTC.